This is a list of T cell receptor beta chains from one sample in a study of identical twins. TCRdb ran MiXCR on the 5' RACE reads and lists one entry per CDR3 protein. The sample shows around 510,000 distinct CDR3 sequences, around an eighth of them seen only once. These data were also reused for a study on yellow fever vaccine responses in identical twins.

The sample was CD4+ T cells sorted from blood. The receptors originated from a woman between 18 and 30 years old in good health. Both conserved end residues are part of each CDR3. D genes are given only for firm matches. Size values are once, few and many counts, or a class for expanded clones, and some rows have none.

d_gene: .
v_gene: TRBV15
abundance: many
j_gene: TRBJ2-5
CDR3nt: TGTGCCACCAGCAGAGCCGGACGGGAACAAGAGACCCAGTACTTC
CDR3aa: CATSRAGREQETQYF

d_gene: .
v_gene: TRBV7-9
abundance: few
j_gene: TRBJ2-1
CDR3nt: TGTGCCAGCAGCTTCGGACCATCCTACAATGAGCAGTTCTTC
CDR3aa: CASSFGPSYNEQFF

d_gene: .
v_gene: TRBV18
abundance: few
j_gene: TRBJ2-7
CDR3nt: TGTGCCAGCTCACCACCGACAGCCGAGCAGTACTTC
CDR3aa: CASSPPTAEQYF

d_gene: .
v_gene: TRBV7-9
abundance: .
j_gene: TRBJ2-1
CDR3nt: TGTGCCAGCAGCTTAGGACAGGTCGGGGATGAGCAGTTCTTC
CDR3aa: CASSLGQVGDEQFF

d_gene: .
v_gene: TRBV2
abundance: few
j_gene: TRBJ1-2
CDR3nt: TGTGCCAGCAGTGAAGGGGACTATGGCTACACCTTC
CDR3aa: CASSEGDYGYTF

d_gene: TRBD2
v_gene: TRBV6-1
abundance: few
j_gene: TRBJ2-3
CDR3nt: TGTGCCAGCAGCCTCGTGCGGACTAGCGGGGGGGGGACAGATACGCAGTATTTT
CDR3aa: CASSLVRTSGGGTDTQYF

d_gene: .
v_gene: TRBV11-2
abundance: .
j_gene: TRBJ2-7
CDR3nt: TGTGCCAGCAGCTTAGATTTGAAGAGGGTTCCAAAGCAGTACTTC
CDR3aa: CASSLDLKRVPKQYF

d_gene: .
v_gene: TRBV20-1
abundance: few
j_gene: TRBJ2-7
CDR3nt: TGCAGTGCTAGAAGGGTAGCGGCCTCCTACGAGCAGTACTTC
CDR3aa: CSARRVAASYEQYF

d_gene: .
v_gene: TRBV7-2
abundance: .
j_gene: TRBJ1-5
CDR3nt: TGTGCCAGCAGCCAGGGCCATACAGGGAACCAGCCCCAGCATTTT
CDR3aa: CASSQGHTGNQPQHF

d_gene: .
v_gene: TRBV11-2
abundance: few
j_gene: TRBJ2-3
CDR3nt: TGTGCCAGCAGCTTGGACTTAGCCAATACGCAGTATTTT
CDR3aa: CASSLDLANTQYF

d_gene: TRBD1
v_gene: TRBV29-1
abundance: .
j_gene: TRBJ1-4
CDR3nt: TGCAGCGTCGGACAGGGCGGCGGTGAAAAACTGTTTTTT
CDR3aa: CSVGQGGGEKLFF

d_gene: TRBD2
v_gene: TRBV7-9
abundance: many
j_gene: TRBJ2-1
CDR3nt: TGTGCCAGCAGCTTTGGGGGGATAGCGGGAACGTACAATGAGCAGTTCTTC
CDR3aa: CASSFGGIAGTYNEQFF

d_gene: TRBD2
v_gene: TRBV20-1
abundance: .
j_gene: TRBJ2-1
CDR3nt: TGCAGTGCTAGGTGGCTAGCGGGAGGGTACAATGAGCAGTTCTTC
CDR3aa: CSARWLAGGYNEQFF

d_gene: .
v_gene: TRBV19
abundance: .
j_gene: TRBJ1-1
CDR3nt: TGTGCCAGTAGTAACACTGTGAACACTGAAGCTTTCTTT
CDR3aa: CASSNTVNTEAFF

d_gene: TRBD1
v_gene: TRBV5-1
abundance: few
j_gene: TRBJ2-1
CDR3nt: TGCGCCAGCAGCTCCTATACCGGGACAGGGGCCCACAATGAGCAGTTCTTC
CDR3aa: CASSSYTGTGAHNEQFF

d_gene: .
v_gene: TRBV24-1
abundance: few
j_gene: TRBJ2-1
CDR3nt: TGTGCCACCAGTGAGACCCGACTAGACAGCTACAATGAGCAGTTCTTC
CDR3aa: CATSETRLDSYNEQFF

d_gene: TRBD2
v_gene: TRBV7-7
abundance: many
j_gene: TRBJ2-5
CDR3nt: TGTGCTAGCAGCTTAGGGGTGACTAGCAGTCAGACCCAGTACTTC
CDR3aa: CASSLGVTSSQTQYF

d_gene: .
v_gene: TRBV2
abundance: .
j_gene: TRBJ2-6
CDR3nt: TGTGCCAGCAGTCGGCAGGGTGGAGGGGCCAACGTCCTGACTTTC
CDR3aa: CASSRQGGGANVLTF